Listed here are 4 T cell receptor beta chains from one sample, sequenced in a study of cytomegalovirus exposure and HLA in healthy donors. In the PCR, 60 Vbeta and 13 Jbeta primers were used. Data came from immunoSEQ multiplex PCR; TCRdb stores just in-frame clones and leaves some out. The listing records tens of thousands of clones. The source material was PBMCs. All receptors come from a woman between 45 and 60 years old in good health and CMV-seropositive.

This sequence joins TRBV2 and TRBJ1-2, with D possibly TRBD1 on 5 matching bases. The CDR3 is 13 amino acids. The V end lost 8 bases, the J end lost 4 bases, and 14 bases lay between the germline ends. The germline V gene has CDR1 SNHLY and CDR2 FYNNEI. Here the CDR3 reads CASQSGTPYGYTF. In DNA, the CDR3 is TGTGCCAGCCAATCCGGGACTCCCTATGGCTACACCTTC.

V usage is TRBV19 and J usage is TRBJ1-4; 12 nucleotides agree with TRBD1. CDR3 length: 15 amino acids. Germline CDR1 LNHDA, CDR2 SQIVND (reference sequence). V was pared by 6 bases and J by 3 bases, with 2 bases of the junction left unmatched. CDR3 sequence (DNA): TGTGCCAGTAGGGGACAGGGGGCAGCTAATGAAAAACTGTTTTTT. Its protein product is CASRGQGAANEKLFF. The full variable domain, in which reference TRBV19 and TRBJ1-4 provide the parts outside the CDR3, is DGGITQSPKYLFRKEGQNVTLSCEQNLNHDAMYWYRQDPGQGLRLIYYSQIVNDFQKGDIAEGYSVSREKKESFPLTVTSAQKNPTAFYLCASRGQGAANEKLFFGSGTQLSVL.

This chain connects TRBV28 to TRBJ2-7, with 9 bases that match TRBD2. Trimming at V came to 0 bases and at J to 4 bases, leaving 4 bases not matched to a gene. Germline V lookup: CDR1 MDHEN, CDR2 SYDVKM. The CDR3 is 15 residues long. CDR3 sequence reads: CASSLWREGIYEQYF. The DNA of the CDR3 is TGTGCCAGCAGTTTATGGCGGGAGGGAATTTACGAGCAGTACTTC. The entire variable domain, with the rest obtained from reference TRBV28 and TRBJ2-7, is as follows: DVKVTQSSRYLVKRTGEKVFLECVQDMDHENMFWYRQDPGLGLRLIYFSYDVKMKEKGDIPEGYSVSREKKERFSLILESASTNQTSMYLCASSLWREGIYEQYFGPGTRLTVT.

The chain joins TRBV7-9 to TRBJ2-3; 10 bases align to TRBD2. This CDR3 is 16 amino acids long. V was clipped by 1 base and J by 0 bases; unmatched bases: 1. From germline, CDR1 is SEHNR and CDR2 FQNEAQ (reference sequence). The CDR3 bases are TGTGCCAGCAGCTTAGAGGGACTAGCGAGCACAGATACGCAGTATTTT. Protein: CASSLEGLASTDTQYF.